The 30 T cell receptor beta chains presented below share a single source sample, sequenced in a study of shared clonotypes between healthy human individuals. The data were produced by immunoSEQ multiplex PCR, yet TCRdb's version contains in-frame clones alone and is incomplete. The data contain approximately 1,500,000 clones, 96% of them singletons. Sample: naive CD4+ T cells sorted from blood. The subset is: CD45RA+ positively selected. The receptors here all came from a man younger than 40 in good health.

This clone was counted only a few times. This chain connects TRBV14 to TRBJ1-1; D might be TRBD1 (6 bases). The V gene's germline CDR1 is SGHDN and CDR2 FVKESK. Trimming stripped 4 bases from V and 5 bases from J, with 11 bases between. This CDR3 spans 13 amino acids. This CDR3 reads CASSRTGLTEAFF. Here the CDR3 DNA reads TGTGCCAGCAGCCGAACAGGGTTAACTGAAGCTTTCTTT.

The chain carries TRBV7-8 and TRBJ2-1; 10 positions match TRBD2. CDR1 and CDR2 (germline): SGHVS, FQNEAQ. The CDR3 is 14 residues long. Trimming at V came to 5 bases and at J to 6 bases, leaving 4 bases not matched to a gene. CDR3 bases: TGTGCCAGCAGCGAGCTAGCGGGAGTCAATGAGCAGTTCTTC. As protein: CASSELAGVNEQFF.

The chain links TRBV29-1 to TRBJ1-5, with unresolved D. The length of the CDR3 is 13 residues. With 4 bases removed from V and 5 bases from J, the gap between germline ends came to 12 bases. In germline, CDR1 is SQVTM, CDR2 ANQGSEA. CDR3 in amino acids: CSVGFGVDQPQHF. In DNA, the CDR3 is TGCAGCGTTGGTTTTGGGGTTGATCAGCCCCAGCATTTT.

This rearrangement joins TRBV5-1 to TRBJ2-1, with TRBD2 matching over 8 bases. The CDR3 is 17 residues long. Germline V CDR1 and CDR2: SGHRS, YFSETQ. V dropped 0 bases and J dropped 7; count of bases not matched to a gene: 12. The CDR3 protein is CASSLGTSAGVWNEQFF. For the CDR3, the DNA is TGCGCCAGCAGCTTGGGCACGTCAGCGGGAGTATGGAATGAGCAGTTCTTC. Filled out from reference TRBV5-1 and TRBJ2-1, the complete variable domain reads KAGVTQTPRYLIKTRGQQVTLSCSPISGHRSVSWYQQTPGQGLQFLFEYFSETQRNKGNFPGRFSGRQFSNSRSEMNVSTLELGDSALYLCASSLGTSAGVWNEQFFGPGTRLTVL.

The chain links TRBV28 to TRBJ2-2; 12 nucleotides align to TRBD2. This CDR3 comprises 17 residues. V dropped 6 bases and J dropped 2; count of bases not matched to a gene: 7. Germline CDR1 MDHEN, CDR2 SYDVKM. CDR3 coding DNA: TGTGCCAGCAGCTCGGCTAGCGGGAGGGCCAACACCGGGGAGCTGTTTTTT. Protein: CASSSASGRANTGELFF.

The chain is built from TRBV13 and TRBJ2-7, with D hard to call. Trimming pared 0 bases from V and 6 bases from J, leaving 12 bases between. The length of the CDR3 is 14 residues. Looked up from germline, CDR1 is PRHDT and CDR2 is FYEKMQ (reference sequence). The CDR3 DNA reads TGTGCCAGCAGCTTAGGCCTATGGGGAAGCGAGCAGTACTTC. Translating gives CASSLGLWGSEQYF.

The chain has TRBV15 and TRBJ2-7; no clear D. The CDR3 is 13 residues long. Deletions cut 4 bases from V and 2 bases from J, with 9 bases between. Germline-derived CDR1 and CDR2 are LNHNV and YYDKDF (reference sequence). In nucleotides, the CDR3 is TGTGCCACCAGCACGCCAAACCCCTACGAGCAGTACTTC. Its protein product is CATSTPNPYEQYF.

The chain uses TRBV11-2 and TRBJ2-3; 7 bases match TRBD2. The germline CDR1 and CDR2 sequences are SGHAT and FQNNGV. The J segment lost 6 bases and the V segment lost 3 bases, leaving 9 bases of the junction unmatched. The CDR3 totals 15 residues. CDR3 in amino acids: CASSLGRGSSDTQYF. CDR3 DNA sequence: TGTGCCAGCAGCTTGGGGCGGGGGAGTTCGGATACGCAGTATTTT.

V usage is TRBV4-2 and J usage is TRBJ1-2, with 7 nucleotides matching TRBD1. The CDR3 consists of 18 residues. V gave up 4 bases and J gave up 5 bases; unmatched junction bases: 19. Germline-derived CDR1 and CDR2 are LGHNA and YNFKEQ. The CDR3 nucleotides read TGTGCCAGCAGCCCCAGGGGGGCCGGGACACCGAGCCCTTATGGCTACACCTTC. Protein: CASSPRGAGTPSPYGYTF.

The chain couples TRBV2 to TRBJ2-3; D is unresolved. This CDR3 comprises 14 residues. Trimming removed 4 bases from V and 4 bases from J, with 12 bases in between. Germline V CDR1 and CDR2: SNHLY, FYNNEI. CDR3 loop: CASSVVRASDTQYF. Here the CDR3 DNA reads TGTGCCAGCAGTGTGGTAAGGGCCTCAGATACGCAGTATTTT.

The chain links TRBV15 to TRBJ2-4; TRBD1 aligns across 8 bases. J was trimmed by 8 bases and V by 3 bases; bases with no gene match: 6. The CDR3 runs 14 residues. CDR1 and CDR2 (germline): LNHNV, YYDKDF (reference sequence). The DNA of the CDR3 is TGTGCCACCAGCAGGAAGGACAGGGAACACATTCAGTACTTC. Translating it yields CATSRKDREHIQYF.

The V call is TRBV29-1, the J call TRBJ2-2; 13 nucleotides align to TRBD2. The CDR3 spans 14 residues. Per the germline V gene, CDR1 is SQVTM and CDR2 is ANQGSEA. V lost 7 bases to trimming and J lost 3 bases; unmatched junction nucleotides: 2. Written as DNA, the CDR3 is TGCAGCGCGGGACTAGCGGGATACACCGGGGAGCTGTTTTTT. Protein: CSAGLAGYTGELFF.

The rearrangement uses TRBV10-1 and TRBJ2-1; 7 bases agree with TRBD2. This CDR3 is built from 14 residues. Germline CDR1 is WNHNN and CDR2 is SYGVQD (reference sequence). Germline trimming cut 6 bases from V and 6 bases from J; bases unmatched to any gene: 8. The CDR3 DNA follows: TGCGCCAGCAGAACCGGGACTAAGGCCAATGAGCAGTTCTTC. Protein product: CASRTGTKANEQFF.

CDR3 sequence: CASSNGGLPTEAFF. CDR3 nucleotide sequence: TGTGCCAGTAGTAACGGGGGCCTCCCCACTGAAGCTTTCTTT. This sequence joins TRBV19 and TRBJ1-1, with a weak D call TRBD1 (6 bases). CDR1 and CDR2 (germline): LNHDA, SQIVND (reference sequence). CDR3 length: 14 residues. The V and J ends lost 4 bases and 4 bases respectively, with 13 bases between them.

The chain carries TRBV9 and TRBJ2-7; 8 bases agree with TRBD2. This CDR3 is 14 amino acids long. Germline V lookup: CDR1 SGDLS, CDR2 YYNGEE. V lost 5 bases, J lost 7 bases, and 11 bases stayed unmatched. In nucleotides, the CDR3 is TGTGCCAGCAGTCCTTCAGCGGGAGATAGAGAGCAGTACTTC. Its translation: CASSPSAGDREQYF.

The gene calls are TRBV4-1 and TRBJ1-4; D unclear. The CDR3 runs to 16 residues. Trimming removed 1 base from V and 5 bases from J, with 14 bases in between. The germline gives CDR1 MGHRA, CDR2 YSYEKL. The CDR3 nucleotides read TGCGCCAGCAGCCAAGGACCGGGCCCCGTAAATGAAAAACTGTTTTTT. Residues: CASSQGPGPVNEKLFF.

About this clone: The sample contains more than one DNA sequence encoding this CDR3. The CDR3 protein is CATGGSYNEQFF. The CDR3 bases are TGTGCCACCGGAGGCTCCTACAATGAGCAGTTCTTC. The V and J genes are TRBV15 and TRBJ2-1, with D perhaps matching TRBD2 (5 bases). V lost 8 bases and J 0 bases, leaving 5 bases between the germline ends. Germline values: CDR1 LNHNV, CDR2 YYDKDF (reference sequence). The CDR3 is 12 residues long.

CDR3 nucleotides: TGTGCCAGCAGCTTGGGGACCGGGACAGGGACTAGCAATGAGCAGTTCTTC. This sequence encodes CASSLGTGTGTSNEQFF. The chain links TRBV5-4 to TRBJ2-1; TRBD1 is a possible D gene (9 bases). The V gene lost 0 bases and the J gene lost 6 bases, with 19 bases spanning the gap. The CDR3 runs 17 residues. Germline V gene data show CDR1 as SGHNT and CDR2 as YYREEE (reference sequence).

On this clone: Within the sample, other DNA sequences also encode this same CDR3. The chain couples TRBV6-1 to TRBJ2-7, with D possibly called TRBD1 or TRBD2 (5 bases each). CDR3 length: 14 amino acids. V was shortened by 0 bases and J by 3 bases, with 9 bases between the two germline ends. The V gene's germline CDR1 is MNHNS and CDR2 SASEGT. This CDR3 reads CASSEALGGYEQYF. The CDR3 region has the DNA TGTGCCAGCAGTGAAGCGCTTGGGGGCTACGAGCAGTACTTC.

This clone appeared once. The chain joins TRBV7-6 to TRBJ2-2, with 7 bases fitting TRBD1. CDR3 length: 13 residues. The J segment lost 8 bases and the V segment lost 5 bases, leaving 5 bases of the junction unmatched. Germline V CDR1 and CDR2: SGHVS, FNYEAQ. In DNA form, the CDR3 reads TGTGCCAGCAGCCATAAGGGGGCAGGGGAGCTGTTTTTT. It specifies CASSHKGAGELFF.

This chain links TRBV15 with TRBJ2-1; TRBD1 might be the D (5 bases). This CDR3 has 12 residues. Trimming removed 5 bases from V and 8 bases from J, with 10 bases in between. From germline, CDR1 is LNHNV and CDR2 YYDKDF (reference sequence). The CDR3 loop reads CATSGVGDEQFF. CDR3 bases: TGTGCCACCAGCGGAGTAGGGGATGAGCAGTTCTTC.

The V gene is TRBV4-3, the J gene TRBJ1-2, with a possible D match to TRBD1 (5 bases). The V gene lost 4 bases and the J gene lost 8 bases, with 11 bases spanning the gap. The CDR3 length is 12 residues. Germline V gene data show CDR1 as LGHNA and CDR2 as YSLEER. The CDR3 region is CASSPTGGGYTF. The CDR3 coding sequence is TGCGCCAGCAGCCCGACCGGGGGGGGCTACACCTTC.

Comment on this clone: Other DNA variants within this sample encode the same CDR3. The chain employs TRBV5-6 and TRBJ2-5, with 8 positions matching TRBD1. Germline CDR1 is SGHDT and CDR2 is YYEEEE. The trim removed 1 base at V and 2 bases at J, leaving 1 base unmatched. The CDR3 is made up of 14 amino acids. The CDR3 DNA reads TGTGCCAGCAGCTTGACAGGGGGGCAAGAGACCCAGTACTTC. It encodes CASSLTGGQETQYF.

This chain connects TRBV9 to TRBJ1-2; TRBD1 aligns across 9 bases. The germline CDR1 and CDR2 sequences are SGDLS and YYNGEE. The CDR3 has 13 amino acids. V was pared by 4 bases and J by 8 bases, with 6 bases of the junction left unmatched. CDR3 DNA: TGTGCCAGCAGCCCAAGGGACAGGGACGGCTACACCTTC. Protein product: CASSPRDRDGYTF.

The chain joins TRBV9 to TRBJ2-5; TRBD2 agrees at 10 bases. The germline CDR1 and CDR2 sequences are SGDLS and YYNGEE. With 2 bases clipped from V and 4 bases from J, the junction kept 8 bases outside the gene matches. The CDR3 covers 16 residues. Written as DNA, the CDR3 is TGTGCCAGCAGCGTCGAAGCGGGAGGGGTAGGAGAGACCCAGTACTTC. Its translation: CASSVEAGGVGETQYF. The complete variable domain, with remaining parts taken from reference TRBV9 and TRBJ2-5, reads DSGVTQTPKHLITATGQRVTLRCSPRSGDLSVYWYQQSLDQGLQFLIQYYNGEERAKGNILERFSAQQFPDLHSELNLSSLELGDSALYFCASSVEAGGVGETQYFGPGTRLLVL.

The V gene is TRBV30, the J gene TRBJ2-3; the D is unclear. The CDR3 runs 17 residues. CDR1 is GTSNPN, CDR2 SVGIG, per germline (reference sequence). The V gene lost 4 bases and the J gene lost 2 bases, with 22 bases spanning the gap. CDR3 amino acids: CAWKKAGLISITDTQYF. CDR3 coding DNA: TGTGCCTGGAAGAAGGCTGGGCTAATCAGTATCACAGATACGCAGTATTTT.

This clone was seen just once. The V call is TRBV4-1, the J call TRBJ1-5; D unclear. Germline V gene data show CDR1 as MGHRA and CDR2 as YSYEKL. Trimming cost V 3 bases and J 0 bases, with 6 bases left between them. The CDR3 runs 14 residues. The CDR3 DNA reads TGCGCCAGCAGCCACGGGGATAGCAATCAGCCCCAGCATTTT. As protein: CASSHGDSNQPQHF.

V usage is TRBV6-6 and J usage is TRBJ2-2, with D possibly called TRBD1 or TRBD2 (5 bases each). V lost 5 bases and J 2 bases, leaving 12 bases between the germline ends. This CDR3 comprises 15 residues. Germline V gene sequence: CDR1 MNHNY, CDR2 SVGAGI (reference sequence). For the CDR3, the DNA is TGTGCCAGCAGTCCCCGGGACCAAAACACCGGGGAGCTGTTTTTT. It encodes CASSPRDQNTGELFF.

The V call is TRBV10-1, the J call TRBJ1-1; possibly TRBD1 for D (6 bases). Deletions cut 8 bases from V and 2 bases from J, with 12 bases between. CDR1 and CDR2 (germline): WNHNN, SYGVQD (reference sequence). The CDR3 is made up of 13 amino acids. CDR3 sequence: CASQQGLNTEAFF. The DNA of the CDR3 is TGCGCCAGCCAACAGGGCCTCAACACTGAAGCTTTCTTT.

This chain joins TRBV27 and TRBJ2-7, with D perhaps TRBD2 (5 bases). In germline, CDR1 is MNHEY, CDR2 SMNVEV (reference sequence). The length of the CDR3 is 13 residues. Between the trimmed V and J ends, which lost 6 bases and 6 bases, there was a span of 15 bases. The CDR3 sequence: CASRDLRRLEQYF. In nucleotides, the CDR3 is TGTGCCAGCAGGGACTTACGTAGACTCGAGCAGTACTTC.